Below, 6 T cell receptor beta chains from the same sample are listed, as sequenced in a study of vaccination effects on CD4 cells after COVID-19. The antigens of these receptors remain unknown. Sequencing was preceded by expansion of antigen-specific CD4+ T cells with viral peptide pools in the ViraFEST assay. Culture proceeded for about ten days, and CD4+ T cells were then isolated. Neither prior SARS-CoV-2 infection nor positive nucleocapsid antibodies were present in the vaccine recipients. Only in-frame clones appear in the TCRdb table, and some are missing; sequencing was by immunoSEQ multiplex PCR. In the table there are about 41,000 clones, 70% to 85% of which are singletons. The input for sequencing was CD4+ T cells from PBMCs cultured with HCoV-NL63 spike peptides, taken before COVID-19 vaccination. Receptors were obtained from a human donor who received a COVID-19 vaccine.

The V call is TRBV7-9, the J call TRBJ1-1, with D possibly being TRBD1 (5 bases). The CDR3 length is 14 residues. Germline CDR1 and CDR2: SEHNR and FQNEAQ (reference sequence). V lost 6 bases to trimming and J lost 4 bases, with 15 bases between them. DNA for the CDR3: TGTGCCAGCAGGAGGGACCTTGAGGGCACTGAAGCTTTCTTT. Encoded protein: CASRRDLEGTEAFF.

The chain carries TRBV19 and TRBJ2-3; 9 bases agree with TRBD2. CDR1 is LNHDA, CDR2 SQIVND, per germline (reference sequence). V lost 6 bases to trimming and J lost 6 bases; unmatched junction nucleotides: 7. The CDR3 runs to 14 residues. Written as DNA, the CDR3 is TGTGCCAGTAGAAGAGCGGGGGGTTCTGATACGCAGTATTTT. Its protein product is CASRRAGGSDTQYF.

The V and J genes are TRBV18 and TRBJ2-1; tentatively, D is TRBD2 (6 bases). Germline V gene sequence: CDR1 KGHSH, CDR2 LQKENI. This CDR3 is built from 16 residues. V was cut by 2 bases and J by 4 bases, with 15 bases left in between. In DNA, the CDR3 is TGTGCCAGCTCACCAATCTCCGGAGGGGCGTACAATGAGCAGTTCTTC. It codes for CASSPISGGAYNEQFF.

This clone was counted between two and nine times. The rearrangement joins TRBV7-2 to TRBJ1-5; D unclear. Germline V CDR1 and CDR2: SGHTA, FQGNSA. Trimming shortened V by 5 bases and J by 4 bases, and 6 bases separated the two germline ends. The CDR3 is 12 residues long. CDR3 bases: TGTGCCAGCAGCGTAAATAATCAGCCCCAGCATTTT. Its protein product is CASSVNNQPQHF.

The chain carries TRBV5-5 and TRBJ1-2; D unresolved. CDR3 size: 15 residues. The germline V and J ends were trimmed by 0 bases and 2 bases, with 11 bases remaining between them. Looked up from germline, CDR1 is SGHKS and CDR2 is YYEKEE (reference sequence). For the CDR3, the DNA is TGTGCCAGCAGCTTGGCCATTGGGGAGAACTATGGCTACACCTTC. This translates into CASSLAIGENYGYTF.

The rearrangement uses TRBV5-1 and TRBJ2-5, with TRBD1 matching over 11 bases. The V gene end was trimmed by 4 bases and the J gene end by 4 bases; junction bases not matched to a gene: 6. Germline CDR1 reads SGHRS; CDR2 reads YFSETQ. The CDR3 covers 15 residues. The CDR3: CASSSGGTGGETQYF. CDR3 DNA sequence: TGCGCCAGCAGCAGCGGGGGGACAGGGGGAGAGACCCAGTACTTC.